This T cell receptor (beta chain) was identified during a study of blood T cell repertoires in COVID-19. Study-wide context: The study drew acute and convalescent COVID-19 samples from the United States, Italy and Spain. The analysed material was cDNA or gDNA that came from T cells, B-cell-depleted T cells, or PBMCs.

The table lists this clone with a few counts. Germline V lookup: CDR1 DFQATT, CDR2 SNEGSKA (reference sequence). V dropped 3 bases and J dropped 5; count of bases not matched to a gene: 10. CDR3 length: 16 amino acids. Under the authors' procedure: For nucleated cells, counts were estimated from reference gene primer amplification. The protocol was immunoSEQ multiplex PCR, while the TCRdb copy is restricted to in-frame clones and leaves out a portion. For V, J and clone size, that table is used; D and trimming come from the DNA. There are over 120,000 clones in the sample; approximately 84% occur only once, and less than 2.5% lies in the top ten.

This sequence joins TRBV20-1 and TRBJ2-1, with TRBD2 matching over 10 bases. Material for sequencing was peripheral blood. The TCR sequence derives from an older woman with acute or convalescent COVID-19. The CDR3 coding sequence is TGCAGTGCTAGTATTAACCTAGCGGGAGCGGACAATGAGCAGTTCTTC. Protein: CSASINLAGADNEQFF.